This is a list of T cell receptor beta chains from one sample in a study of blood T cell repertoires in COVID-19. The table came from immunoSEQ multiplex PCR; TCRdb's copy has only in-frame clones and leaves some out. Of fewer than 500,000 clones detected, over 75% appear once; the ten largest clones hold approximately 1.2%. The sample consisted of PBMCs or T cells enriched from blood (not recorded which). The receptors were sampled from a man aged 30-40 years who had recovered from COVID-19. Each CDR3 is given with its conserved first and last residue. The D gene is left open where the match is weak. Clone size is stated in some rows and not others, as once, few, many or a class when expanded.

D gene	clone size	J gene	V gene	CDR3 protein	CDR3 DNA
TRBD1	few	TRBJ1-5	TRBV30	CAWSGQGYQPQHF	TGTGCCTGGAGTGGACAGGGGTATCAGCCCCAGCATTTT
TRBD2	NA	TRBJ2-3	TRBV10-1	CASSERGGSTDTQYF	TGCGCCAGCAGTGAGCGGGGGGGCAGCACAGATACGCAGTATTTT
NA	NA	TRBJ1-6	TRBV28	CASSLLGNSPLHF	TGTGCCAGCAGTCTCCTCGGTAATTCACCCCTCCACTTT
TRBD2	NA	TRBJ2-1	TRBV14	CASRSAAGSSYNEQFF	TGTGCCAGCAGGTCCGCAGCGGGGAGCTCCTACAATGAGCAGTTCTTC
NA	NA	TRBJ2-5	TRBV5-1	CASSAVETQYF	TGCGCCAGCAGCGCAGTAGAGACCCAGTACTTC
NA	once	TRBJ1-2	TRBV3-1/TRBV3-2	CASSQGGFLTGYTF	TGTGCCAGCAGCCAAGGAGGCTTCTTAACTGGCTACACCTTC
NA	NA	TRBJ1-5	TRBV19	CASSDSRGLKGPQHF	TGTGCCAGTAGTGATTCCCGGGGTCTAAAGGGGCCCCAGCATTTT
NA	NA	TRBJ1-3	TRBV5-1	CASSSGQTSGNTIYF	TGCGCCAGCAGCTCGGGACAAACCTCTGGAAACACCATATATTTT
TRBD1	NA	TRBJ2-7	TRBV4-1	CASSEGANEQYF	TGCGCCAGCAGCGAGGGGGCTAACGAGCAGTACTTC
NA	NA	TRBJ1-1	TRBV30	CAWGRDIYTEAFF	TGTGCCTGGGGCCGGGACATCTACACTGAAGCTTTCTTT